These 30 T cell receptor beta chains share one sample of origin, sequenced in a study of T cell responses to AZD1222 COVID-19 vaccine. Only in-frame clones appear in the TCRdb table, and some are missing; sequencing was by immunoSEQ multiplex PCR. The table records around 100,000 clones, about nine tenths of them present only once. The sequenced sample was peripheral blood, obtained on day 0 of AZD1222 vaccination. The receptors come from an adult in good health.

The chain has TRBV5-4 and TRBJ2-5, with 7 bases matching TRBD2. The CDR3 consists of 15 residues. Trimming removed 5 bases from V and 1 base from J; junction bases left unmatched: 8. Germline CDR1 SGHNT, CDR2 YYREEE (reference sequence). As DNA, the CDR3 is TGTGCCAGCAGTTTAGCAGCGGGGATCCAAGAGACCCAGTACTTC. This sequence encodes CASSLAAGIQETQYF.

The chain uses TRBV25-1 and TRBJ1-2; the D gene is possibly TRBD1 (5 bases). The CDR3 sequence is 14 residues long. Looked up from germline, CDR1 is MGHDK and CDR2 is SYGVNS. With 3 bases removed from V and 6 bases from J, the gap between germline ends came to 14 bases. The CDR3 region is CASSDHDRAHGYTF. In nucleotides, the CDR3 is TGTGCCAGCAGTGATCATGACAGAGCCCATGGCTACACCTTC.

The rearrangement links TRBV30 to TRBJ2-1, with 12 bases aligning to TRBD2. Trimming at V came to 0 bases and at J to 7 bases, leaving 4 bases not matched to a gene. The CDR3 has 15 residues. CDR1 and CDR2 from the germline V gene are GTSNPN and SVGIG (reference sequence). CDR3 region: CAWSVGLAGGNEQFF. CDR3 bases: TGTGCCTGGAGTGTGGGGCTAGCGGGAGGGAATGAGCAGTTCTTC.

In nucleotides, the CDR3 is TGTGCCAGCAGCCTCGGAGGTGCCGGGGAGCTGTTTTTT. It yields the protein CASSLGGAGELFF. The chain recombines TRBV7-3 with TRBJ2-2, with a weak D call TRBD2 (5 bases). From germline, CDR1 is SGHTA and CDR2 FQGTGA. The V and J ends lost 5 bases and 6 bases respectively, with 10 bases between them. This CDR3 contains 13 residues.

The V call is TRBV9, the J call TRBJ2-1, with 7 bases fitting TRBD1. Trimming cost V 3 bases and J 7 bases; bases outside gene matches: 19. CDR1 SGDLS and CDR2 YYNGEE come from the germline V gene. The CDR3 is made up of 18 amino acids. In DNA, the CDR3 is TGTGCCAGCAGCGCGATTGGCAGGGGGACAGTACGTCGGAATGAGCAGTTCTTC. Encoded protein: CASSAIGRGTVRRNEQFF.

The chain recombines TRBV24-1 with TRBJ2-1, with TRBD2 matching 10 bases. The CDR3 is made up of 15 amino acids. Germline-derived CDR1 and CDR2 are KGHDR and SFDVKD. V lost 1 base, J lost 8 bases, and 4 bases stayed unmatched. In nucleotides, the CDR3 is TGTGCCACCAGTGATTTAGGAGCGGGAGGGTATGAGCAGTTCTTC. Its translation is CATSDLGAGGYEQFF.

V and J are TRBV6-5 and TRBJ2-7, with D tentatively TRBD1 (6 bases). Germline loops: CDR1 MNHEY, CDR2 SVGAGI. The V gene lost 2 bases and the J gene lost 0 bases, with 11 bases spanning the gap. The CDR3 loop spans 15 amino acids. CDR3 loop: CASSYTAGVSYEQYF. Written as DNA, the CDR3 is TGTGCCAGCAGTTACACGGCAGGGGTCTCCTACGAGCAGTACTTC.

V gene TRBV4-1 combines with J gene TRBJ2-2, with D unclear. This CDR3 spans 14 amino acids. The germline CDR1 and CDR2 sequences are MGHRA and YSYEKL. V was pared by 5 bases and J by 7 bases, with 14 bases between. The CDR3 nucleotides read TGCGCCAGCAGCAACATAGGGATCGGCGGGGAGCTGTTTTTT. This translates into CASSNIGIGGELFF.

The V gene is TRBV6-2 or TRBV6-3, the J gene TRBJ2-1, with 10 positions matching TRBD2. The ends lost 5 bases at V and 4 bases at J; junction bases unmatched: 5. The CDR3 spans 15 residues. Germline CDR1 is MNHEY and CDR2 is SVGEGT. CDR3 coding DNA: TGTGCCAGCAGTCAGAGGACTAGCGGTTACAATGAGCAGTTCTTC. Protein: CASSQRTSGYNEQFF.

The gene calls are TRBV18 and TRBJ2-2, with 10 bases matching TRBD2. The CDR3 spans 17 residues. Germline-derived CDR1 and CDR2 are KGHSH and LQKENI. With V trimmed by 3 bases and J by 0 bases, 4 bases remained unmatched. In DNA, the CDR3 is TGTGCCAGCTCACCCCGTCTAGCGGGAGCGAACACCGGGGAGCTGTTTTTT. It specifies CASSPRLAGANTGELFF.

V usage is TRBV27 and J usage is TRBJ2-7; 11 nucleotides match TRBD1. The CDR3 has 16 amino acids. J gave up 4 bases and V 2 bases, and 7 bases lay outside the gene matches. The V gene's germline CDR1 is MNHEY and CDR2 SMNVEV (reference sequence). DNA of the CDR3: TGTGCCAGCAGTTTAACGTTAGGACAGGGGGCTTACGAGCAGTACTTC. Translating gives CASSLTLGQGAYEQYF.

A single count supports this clone. This chain links TRBV28 with TRBJ1-4; D may be TRBD1 (5 bases). The CDR3 is 17 residues long. With 4 bases removed from V and 1 base from J, the gap between germline ends came to 16 bases. CDR1 MDHEN and CDR2 SYDVKM come from the germline V gene. The CDR3 DNA reads as TGTGCCAGCAGTTCCGCACCAGGAACAGGAACTAATGAAAAACTGTTTTTT. It yields the protein CASSSAPGTGTNEKLFF.

The CDR3 region has the DNA TGTGCCAGCAGCAACAGGGGGCAGGGACAGCCCCAGCATTTT. Protein sequence: CASSNRGQGQPQHF. The chain employs TRBV27 and TRBJ1-5; TRBD1 matches 9 bases. The germline gives CDR1 MNHEY, CDR2 SMNVEV (reference sequence). This CDR3 region has 14 residues. V was clipped by 6 bases and J by 7 bases; unmatched bases: 7.

The chain joins TRBV27 to TRBJ2-7; no firm D call. The CDR3 runs 13 residues. Trimming shortened V by 3 bases and J by 5 bases, and 11 bases separated the two germline ends. The V gene's germline CDR1 is MNHEY and CDR2 SMNVEV (reference sequence). This CDR3 is CASSFLGGDEQYF. Written as DNA, the CDR3 is TGTGCCAGCAGTTTTCTGGGTGGCGACGAGCAGTACTTC.

CDR3 nucleotide sequence: TGTGCCAGCAGTACAGGTATCTATGGCTACACCTTC. It encodes CASSTGIYGYTF. The V gene is TRBV6-2 or TRBV6-3, the J gene TRBJ1-2; maybe TRBD1 (5 bases). This CDR3 has 12 residues. V lost 5 bases and J lost 4, with 8 bases in between. CDR1 is MNHEY and CDR2 is SVGEGT in the germline V gene.

The rearrangement links TRBV4-2 to TRBJ2-1; D remains ambiguous. Looked up from germline, CDR1 is LGHNA and CDR2 is YNFKEQ. Trimming left V 0 bases short and J 5 bases short, with 11 bases between. The CDR3 covers 15 residues. The CDR3 region is CASSQDPYGDNEQFF. DNA for the CDR3: TGTGCCAGCAGCCAAGATCCCTATGGGGACAATGAGCAGTTCTTC.

The chain recombines TRBV13 with TRBJ1-3; 9 bases align to TRBD1. V lost 7 bases and J lost 2; bases outside the gene matches: 6. CDR1 and CDR2 from the germline V gene are PRHDT and FYEKMQ (reference sequence). The CDR3 length is 15 residues. The CDR3 bases are TGTGCCAGCATCTCACAGGGGGCCCCTGGAAACACCATATATTTT. This encodes CASISQGAPGNTIYF. Supplemented by reference TRBV13 and TRBJ1-3, the full variable domain reads AAGVIQSPRHLIKEKRETATLKCYPIPRHDTVYWYQQGPGQDPQFLISFYEKMQSDKGSIPDRFSAQQFSDYHSELNMSSLELGDSALYFCASISQGAPGNTIYFGEGSWLTVV.

The rearrangement uses TRBV28 and TRBJ1-5; TRBD1 might be the D (6 bases). This CDR3 is built from 17 residues. In germline, CDR1 is MDHEN, CDR2 SYDVKM. Deletions cut 6 bases from V and 1 base from J, with 19 bases between. CDR3: CASRNLGWQGSNQPQHF. CDR3 nucleotides: TGTGCCAGCAGAAACCTGGGATGGCAGGGGAGCAATCAGCCCCAGCATTTT. Full variable domain (rest looked up from reference TRBV28 and TRBJ1-5): DVKVTQSSRYLVKRTGEKVFLECVQDMDHENMFWYRQDPGLGLRLIYFSYDVKMKEKGDIPEGYSVSREKKERFSLILESASTNQTSMYLCASRNLGWQGSNQPQHFGDGTRLSIL.

CDR3 sequence reads: CASSLAPSGGSYNEQFF. CDR3 bases: TGCGCCAGCAGCTTGGCCCCTAGCGGGGGCTCCTACAATGAGCAGTTCTTC. V gene TRBV5-1 combines with J gene TRBJ2-1; TRBD2 aligns across 10 bases. Germline V gene lookup returns CDR1 SGHRS and CDR2 YFSETQ. This CDR3 has 17 amino acids. The V gene end was trimmed by 0 bases and the J gene end by 0 bases; junction bases not matched to a gene: 3.

The chain carries TRBV27 and TRBJ2-7; 9 bases fit TRBD1. The V segment lost 5 bases and the J segment 2 bases; nucleotides outside the gene matches: 10. Germline V gene sequence: CDR1 MNHEY, CDR2 SMNVEV (reference sequence). The CDR3 runs to 16 residues. CDR3 nucleotide sequence: TGTGCCAGCAGTCCAAGGGACAGGGAGCCTACCTACGAGCAGTACTTC. Translated: CASSPRDREPTYEQYF.

The chain is built from TRBV19 and TRBJ2-3, with 13 bases identical to TRBD2. Germline CDR1 reads LNHDA; CDR2 reads SQIVND (reference sequence). J was trimmed by 6 bases and V by 3 bases; bases with no gene match: 6. The CDR3 is 16 residues long. CDR3 sequence reads: CASSIRTSGSPDTQYF. CDR3 DNA: TGTGCCAGTAGTATTAGGACTAGCGGGAGCCCGGATACGCAGTATTTT.

The chain is built from TRBV7-3 and TRBJ2-5, with TRBD2 identical over 9 bases. Trimming cost V 3 bases and J 4 bases; bases outside gene matches: 6. CDR1 and CDR2 (germline): SGHTA, FQGTGA. This CDR3 is 15 amino acids long. The CDR3 bases are TGTGCCAGCAGCTTCACAGCGGGAGGTTCAGAGACCCAGTACTTC. Translating it yields CASSFTAGGSETQYF.

Notes on this clone: This specimen includes other DNA sequences encoding the same CDR3. The chain recombines TRBV7-9 with TRBJ1-1; D is unclear. The V gene's germline CDR1 is SEHNR and CDR2 FQNEAQ (reference sequence). V lost 2 bases, J lost 11 bases, and 9 bases lay in between. This CDR3 has 11 residues. CDR3 coding DNA: TGTGCCAGCAGCTTAACCCAAGGGGCTTTCTTT. Translated: CASSLTQGAFF.

The chain joins TRBV9 to TRBJ2-7, with 8 bases lining up with TRBD2. The J segment lost 1 base and the V segment lost 4 bases, leaving 4 bases of the junction unmatched. The CDR3 runs to 14 residues. Germline V gene data show CDR1 as SGDLS and CDR2 as YYNGEE. CDR3 in amino acids: CASSWTSTSYEQYF. Here the CDR3 DNA reads TGTGCCAGCAGCTGGACTAGCACATCCTACGAGCAGTACTTC.

The J gene is TRBJ1-1, the V gene TRBV28, with 8 bases aligning to TRBD1. Looked up from germline, CDR1 is MDHEN and CDR2 is SYDVKM. Trimming at V came to 6 bases and at J to 6 bases, leaving 18 bases not matched to a gene. The CDR3 consists of 17 residues. The DNA of the CDR3 is TGTGCCAGCAGCGTCAGGGGGCTGTCTCCTCTCAAACCTGAAGCTTTCTTT. It specifies CASSVRGLSPLKPEAFF.

The V gene is TRBV30, the J gene TRBJ2-7; 7 nucleotides align to TRBD1. Trimming removed 5 bases from V and 2 bases from J; junction bases left unmatched: 0. The CDR3 contains 11 residues. Per germline, CDR1 GTSNPN and CDR2 SVGIG (reference sequence). The CDR3 DNA reads as TGTGCCTGGGGGACAGCCTACGAGCAGTACTTC. This gives the protein CAWGTAYEQYF.

The chain uses TRBV6-4 and TRBJ1-1; TRBD1 matches 7 bases. The CDR3 consists of 16 residues. V lost 5 bases, J lost 3 bases, and 12 bases stayed unmatched. Germline CDR1 is MRHNA and CDR2 is SNTAGT. The CDR3, as DNA: TGTGCCAGCAGTCCCCGGGCGACAGGGCCGGACACTGAAGCTTTCTTT. Protein: CASSPRATGPDTEAFF.

The gene calls are TRBV18 and TRBJ1-4, with a possible D match to TRBD1 (6 bases). The V end was cut by 4 bases, the J end by 8 bases, with 14 bases between. The germline V gene has CDR1 KGHSH and CDR2 LQKENI. This CDR3 region has 14 residues. In nucleotides, the CDR3 is TGTGCCAGCTCACGAGGACAGAAGGAGGAAAAACTGTTTTTT. Its translation: CASSRGQKEEKLFF.

The chain combines TRBV7-2 with TRBJ2-7; TRBD2 is a possible D gene (5 bases). This CDR3 spans 16 amino acids. CDR1 is SGHTA, CDR2 FQGNSA, per germline. Between the trimmed V and J ends, which lost 5 bases and 5 bases, there was a span of 22 bases. CDR3 sequence: CASSPRTSTYSHEQYF. CDR3 DNA: TGTGCCAGCAGCCCAAGGACTTCTACGTACAGCCACGAGCAGTACTTC.

This clone was seen just once. The chain recombines TRBV7-2 with TRBJ2-3; 10 positions match TRBD2. V lost 8 bases, J lost 6 bases, and 20 bases stayed unmatched. Germline V gene lookup returns CDR1 SGHTA and CDR2 FQGNSA. This CDR3 comprises 18 residues. In DNA, the CDR3 is TGTGCCAGCTTTAGGGGCCTAGCGGGAGTCTGGGGGGCGGATACGCAGTATTTT. It is translated as CASFRGLAGVWGADTQYF.